This is a list of T cell receptor beta chains from one sample in a study of blood T cell repertoires in COVID-19. The data were produced by immunoSEQ multiplex PCR, yet TCRdb's version contains in-frame clones alone and is incomplete. This table holds roughly 320,000 clones, 80% to 90% found once. Sequenced: PBMCs or T cells enriched from blood (not recorded which). Every receptor here comes from a man younger than 40 who had recovered from COVID-19. Each CDR3 is given with its conserved first and last residue.

V gene: TRBV3-1/TRBV3-2
J gene: TRBJ2-1
CDR3 protein: CASSQDSPDEQFF

V gene: TRBV7-2
J gene: TRBJ2-5
CDR3 protein: CASSLGGGPQETQYF

V gene: TRBV10-1
J gene: TRBJ2-1
CDR3 protein: CASSESRRGNNEQFF

V gene: TRBV20-1
J gene: TRBJ1-5
CDR3 protein: CSASHRGLGQPQHF

V gene: TRBV24-1
J gene: TRBJ1-1
CDR3 protein: CAKQDVTRRAFF

V gene: TRBV12-5
J gene: TRBJ2-1
CDR3 protein: CASGSIGEQFF

V gene: TRBV15
J gene: TRBJ2-5
CDR3 protein: CATSRSQETQYF

V gene: TRBV18
J gene: TRBJ2-7
CDR3 protein: CASSPGGGGEQYF

V gene: TRBV3-1/TRBV3-2
J gene: TRBJ1-3
CDR3 protein: CASSQDGGSGNTIYF

V gene: TRBV4-2
J gene: TRBJ2-7
CDR3 protein: CASSLRRGTAYEQYF

V gene: TRBV30
J gene: TRBJ2-5
CDR3 protein: CACQRGGETQYF